The T cell receptor (beta chain) under discussion was sequenced for a study of identifying expanded T cells in peripheral blood. Per the germline V gene, CDR1 is SGHNT and CDR2 is YYREEE (reference sequence). The CDR3 spans 15 residues. With 4 bases removed from V and 0 bases from J, the gap between germline ends came to 10 bases. A note on this clone: Its antigen is not identified.

Clones were read by immunoSEQ multiplex PCR, and TCRdb kept only the in-frame ones, dropping some. The data hold 100,000 to 150,000 clones, with 70% to 90% observed a single time. General study results and limits: Over around two and four weeks, about 15 and 19 clones changed, versus 1.2 between replicates. Clone count variance between approximately 2-week samples rose with total template count.

Sequencing was done on a sample of blood. This clonotype originated in a person between 18 and 70 years old in good health. The V and J genes are TRBV5-4 and TRBJ1-4; the D is unclear. CDR3 in amino acids: CASSPTGATNEKLFF. In nucleotides, the CDR3 is TGTGCCAGCAGCCCCACCGGGGCAACTAATGAAAAACTGTTTTTT.